This T cell receptor beta chain was sequenced during a study of blood T cell repertoires in COVID-19. Study summary: The origin of the acute and convalescent COVID-19 samples was the United States, Italy and Spain. T cells, B-cell-depleted T cells, or PBMCs supplied cDNA or gDNA.

Trimming pared 0 bases from V and 6 bases from J, leaving 6 bases between. Germline values: CDR1 MGHRA, CDR2 YSYEKL. The CDR3 extends over 13 amino acids. How the authors handled the data: Counts of nucleated cells, estimated from reference gene primer amplification, were obtained. Libraries were prepared by immunoSEQ multiplex PCR; TCRdb keeps only in-frame clonotypes and omits some of them. That table furnishes V, J and clone size, whereas the DNA furnished D and trimming. Found here are more than 110,000 clones, about 81% of them singletons; the top ten hold less than 5%. This clone was seen more than once but under ten times.

Sequences were obtained from peripheral blood. The V and J genes are TRBV4-1 and TRBJ2-4, with TRBD2 as a possible D gene (5 bases). The TCR comes from a woman of 80 years or more with acute or convalescent COVID-19. The CDR3 DNA follows: TGCGCCAGCAGCCAAGATGAGGGAAACATTCAGTACTTC. Encoded protein: CASSQDEGNIQYF.